The clone carrying this T cell receptor (beta chain) has more than one count but fewer than ten. No antigen is known for it. Extractions gave at least 5.5 micrograms of total RNA per sample. The germline V gene has CDR1 LGHNA and CDR2 YNFKEQ. This CDR3 is built from 14 residues. V shed 0 bases and J shed 8 bases, with 10 bases lying between them. For the second PCR, which ran for about 6 to 11 cycles, a sample-barcoded 5' primer and a J-beta primer mix were used. There were at least 2.5 million CDR3-containing paired-end reads obtained from each sample. Each CDR3 protein gets one entry after TCRdb re-called the 5' RACE reads with MiXCR. The sample contains some 1,800,000 distinct CDR3 sequences, about two fifths of which appear only once. The data were taken from a study of blood T cells in healthy people across ages. Study findings and constraints: Among T cells, TCR beta diversity per million cells dropped roughly linearly as age rose. Higher diversity, along with more naive CD4+ cells, distinguished long-lived donors from aged donors.

The TCR sequence derives from a human donor in good health. Input material: blood. This sequence joins TRBV4-2 and TRBJ1-4; D may be TRBD1 (5 bases). The CDR3 nucleotides read TGTGCCAGCAGCCAAGAAGGGGCAGAGGAAAAACTGTTTTTT. It is translated as CASSQEGAEEKLFF.